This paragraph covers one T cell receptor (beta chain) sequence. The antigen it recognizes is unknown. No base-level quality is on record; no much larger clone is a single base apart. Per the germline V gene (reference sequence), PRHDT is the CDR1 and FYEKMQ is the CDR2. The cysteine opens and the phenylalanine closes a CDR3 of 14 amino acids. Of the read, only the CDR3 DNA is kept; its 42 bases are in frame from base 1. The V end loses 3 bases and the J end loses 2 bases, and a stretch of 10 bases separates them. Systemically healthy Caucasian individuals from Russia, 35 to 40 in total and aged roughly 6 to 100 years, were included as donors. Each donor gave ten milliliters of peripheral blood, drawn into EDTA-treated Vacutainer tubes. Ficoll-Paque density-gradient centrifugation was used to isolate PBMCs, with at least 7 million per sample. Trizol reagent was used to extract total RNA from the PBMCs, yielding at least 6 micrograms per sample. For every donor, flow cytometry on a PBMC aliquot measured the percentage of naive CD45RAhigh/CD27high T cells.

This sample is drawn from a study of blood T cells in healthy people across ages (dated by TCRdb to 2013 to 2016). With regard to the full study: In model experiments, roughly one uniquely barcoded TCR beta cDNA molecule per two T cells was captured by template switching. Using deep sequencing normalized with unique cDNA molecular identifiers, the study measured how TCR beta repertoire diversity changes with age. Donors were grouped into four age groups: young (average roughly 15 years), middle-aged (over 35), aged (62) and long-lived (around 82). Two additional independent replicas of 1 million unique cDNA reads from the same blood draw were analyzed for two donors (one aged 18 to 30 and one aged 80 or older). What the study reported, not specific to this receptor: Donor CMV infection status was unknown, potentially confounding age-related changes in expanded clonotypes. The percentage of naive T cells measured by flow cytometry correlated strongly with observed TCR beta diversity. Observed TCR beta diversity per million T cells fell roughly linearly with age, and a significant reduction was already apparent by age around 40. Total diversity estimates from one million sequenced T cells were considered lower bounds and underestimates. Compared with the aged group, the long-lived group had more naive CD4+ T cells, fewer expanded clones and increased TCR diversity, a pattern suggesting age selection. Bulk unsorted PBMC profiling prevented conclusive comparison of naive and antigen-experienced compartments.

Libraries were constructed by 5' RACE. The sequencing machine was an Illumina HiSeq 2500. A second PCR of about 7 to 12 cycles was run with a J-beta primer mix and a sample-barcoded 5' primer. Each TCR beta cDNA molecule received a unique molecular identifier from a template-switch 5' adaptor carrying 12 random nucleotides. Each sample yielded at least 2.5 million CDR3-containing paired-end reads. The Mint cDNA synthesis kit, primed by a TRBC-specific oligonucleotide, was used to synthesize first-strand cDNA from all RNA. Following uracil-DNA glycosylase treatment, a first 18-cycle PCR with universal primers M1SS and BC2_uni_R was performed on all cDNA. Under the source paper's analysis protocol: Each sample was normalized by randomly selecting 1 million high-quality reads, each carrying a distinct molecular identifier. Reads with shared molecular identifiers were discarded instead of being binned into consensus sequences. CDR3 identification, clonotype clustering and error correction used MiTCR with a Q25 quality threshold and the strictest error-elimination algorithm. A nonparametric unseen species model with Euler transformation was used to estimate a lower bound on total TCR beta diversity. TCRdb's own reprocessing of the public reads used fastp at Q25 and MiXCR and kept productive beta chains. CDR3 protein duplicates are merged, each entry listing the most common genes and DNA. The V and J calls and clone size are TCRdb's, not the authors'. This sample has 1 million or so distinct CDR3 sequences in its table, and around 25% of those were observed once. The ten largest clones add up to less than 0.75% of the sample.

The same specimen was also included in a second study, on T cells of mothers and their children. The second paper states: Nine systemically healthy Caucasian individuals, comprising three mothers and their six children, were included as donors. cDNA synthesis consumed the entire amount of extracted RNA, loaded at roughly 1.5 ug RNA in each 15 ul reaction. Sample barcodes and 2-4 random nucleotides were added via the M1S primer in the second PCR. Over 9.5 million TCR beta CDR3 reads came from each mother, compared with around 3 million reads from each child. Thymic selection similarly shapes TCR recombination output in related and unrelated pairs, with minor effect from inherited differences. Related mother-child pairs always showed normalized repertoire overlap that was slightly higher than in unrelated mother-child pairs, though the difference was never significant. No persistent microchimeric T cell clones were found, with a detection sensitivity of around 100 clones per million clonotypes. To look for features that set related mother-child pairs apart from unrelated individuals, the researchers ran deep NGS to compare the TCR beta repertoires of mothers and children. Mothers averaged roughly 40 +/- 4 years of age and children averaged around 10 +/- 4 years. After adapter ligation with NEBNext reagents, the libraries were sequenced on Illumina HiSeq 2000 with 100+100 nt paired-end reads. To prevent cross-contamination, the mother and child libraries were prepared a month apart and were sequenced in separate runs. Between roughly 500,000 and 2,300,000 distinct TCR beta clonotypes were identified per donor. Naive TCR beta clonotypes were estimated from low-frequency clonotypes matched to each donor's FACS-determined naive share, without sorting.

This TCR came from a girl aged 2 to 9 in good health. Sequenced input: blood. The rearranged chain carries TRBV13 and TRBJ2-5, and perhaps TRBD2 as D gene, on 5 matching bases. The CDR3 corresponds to CASSFTGKQETQYF. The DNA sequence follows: TGTGCCAGCAGCTTTACGGGGAAGCAAGAGACCCAGTACTTC.